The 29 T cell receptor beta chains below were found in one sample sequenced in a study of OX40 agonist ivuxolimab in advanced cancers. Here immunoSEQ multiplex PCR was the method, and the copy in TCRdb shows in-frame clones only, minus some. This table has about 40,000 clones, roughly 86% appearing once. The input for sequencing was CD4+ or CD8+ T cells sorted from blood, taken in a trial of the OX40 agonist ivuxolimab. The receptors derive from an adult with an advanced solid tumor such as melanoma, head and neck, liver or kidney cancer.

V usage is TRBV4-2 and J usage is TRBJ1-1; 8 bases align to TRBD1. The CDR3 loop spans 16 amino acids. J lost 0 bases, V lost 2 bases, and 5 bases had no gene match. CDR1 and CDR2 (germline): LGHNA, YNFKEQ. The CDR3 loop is CASSQPGGIMNTEAFF. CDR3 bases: TGTGCCAGCAGCCAACCAGGGGGCATAATGAACACTGAAGCTTTCTTT.

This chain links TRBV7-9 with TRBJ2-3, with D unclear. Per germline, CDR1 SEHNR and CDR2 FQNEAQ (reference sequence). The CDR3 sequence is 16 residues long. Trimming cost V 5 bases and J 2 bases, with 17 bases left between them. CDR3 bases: TGTGCCAGCAGCCAGGAGACCTCAACCCCCACAGATACGCAGTATTTT. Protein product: CASSQETSTPTDTQYF. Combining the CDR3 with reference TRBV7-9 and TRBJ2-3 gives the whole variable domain DTGVSQNPRHKITKRGQNVTFRCDPISEHNRLYWYRQTLGQGPEFLTYFQNEAQLEKSRLLSDRFSAERPKGSFSTLEIQRTEQGDSAMYLCASSQETSTPTDTQYFGPGTRLTVL.

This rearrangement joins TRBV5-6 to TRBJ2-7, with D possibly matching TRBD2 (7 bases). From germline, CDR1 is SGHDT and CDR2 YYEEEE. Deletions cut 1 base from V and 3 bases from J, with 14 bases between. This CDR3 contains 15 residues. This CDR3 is CASSLNGGQDYEQYF. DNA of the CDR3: TGTGCCAGCAGCTTGAACGGGGGGCAAGACTACGAGCAGTACTTC.

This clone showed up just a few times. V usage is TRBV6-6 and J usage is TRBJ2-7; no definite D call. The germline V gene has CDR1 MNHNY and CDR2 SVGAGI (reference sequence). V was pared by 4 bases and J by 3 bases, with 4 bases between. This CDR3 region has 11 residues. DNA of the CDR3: TGTGCCAGCAGTTCCTACTACGAGCAGTACTTC. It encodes CASSSYYEQYF.

Written as DNA, the CDR3 is TGTGCCAGCAGCCAAGGGGGGGACACCATATATTTT. This encodes CASSQGGDTIYF. The V call is TRBV27, the J call TRBJ1-3; weak D call: TRBD1 (6 bases). This CDR3 has 12 amino acids. Germline V gives CDR1 MNHEY, CDR2 SMNVEV (reference sequence). Trimming took off 6 bases at V and 8 bases at J, with 11 bases between the two ends.

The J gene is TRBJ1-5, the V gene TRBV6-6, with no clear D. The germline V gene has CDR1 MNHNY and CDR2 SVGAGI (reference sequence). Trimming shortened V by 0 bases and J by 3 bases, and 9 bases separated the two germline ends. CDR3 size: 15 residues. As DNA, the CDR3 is TGTGCCAGCAGTTACTCGATCTACACCAATCAGCCCCAGCATTTT. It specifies CASSYSIYTNQPQHF.

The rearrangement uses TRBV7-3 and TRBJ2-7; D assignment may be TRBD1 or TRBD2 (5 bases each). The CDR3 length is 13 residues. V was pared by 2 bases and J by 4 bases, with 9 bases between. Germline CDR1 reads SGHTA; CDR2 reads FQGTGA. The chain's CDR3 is CASSLGDGYEQYF. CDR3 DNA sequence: TGTGCCAGCAGCTTAGGGGACGGGTACGAGCAGTACTTC.

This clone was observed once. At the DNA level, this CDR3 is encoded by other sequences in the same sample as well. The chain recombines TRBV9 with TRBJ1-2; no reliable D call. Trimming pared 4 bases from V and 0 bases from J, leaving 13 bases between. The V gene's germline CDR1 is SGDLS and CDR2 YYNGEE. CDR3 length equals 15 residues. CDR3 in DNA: TGTGCCAGCAGCAGGTGGACGGCTTCTAACTATGGCTACACCTTC. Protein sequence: CASSRWTASNYGYTF.

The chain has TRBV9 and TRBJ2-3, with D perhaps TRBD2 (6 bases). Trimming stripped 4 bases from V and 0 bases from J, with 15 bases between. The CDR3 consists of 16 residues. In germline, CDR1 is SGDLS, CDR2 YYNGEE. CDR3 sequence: CASSTLGGASTDTQYF. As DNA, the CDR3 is TGTGCCAGCAGCACCCTGGGCGGGGCGAGCACAGATACGCAGTATTTT.

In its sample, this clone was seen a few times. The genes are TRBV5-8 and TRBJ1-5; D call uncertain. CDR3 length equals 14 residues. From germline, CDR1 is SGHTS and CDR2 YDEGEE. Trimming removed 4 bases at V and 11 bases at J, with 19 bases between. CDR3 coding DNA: TGTGCCAGCAGCCCGACTTTTCTCCCTGAGGCCCAGCATTTT. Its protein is CASSPTFLPEAQHF.

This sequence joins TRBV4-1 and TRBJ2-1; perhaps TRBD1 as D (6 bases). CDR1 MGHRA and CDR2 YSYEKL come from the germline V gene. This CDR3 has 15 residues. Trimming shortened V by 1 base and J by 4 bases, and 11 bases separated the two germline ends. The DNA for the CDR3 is TGCGCCAGCAGCCAAGTCAGACAGGCATACAATGAGCAGTTCTTC. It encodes CASSQVRQAYNEQFF.

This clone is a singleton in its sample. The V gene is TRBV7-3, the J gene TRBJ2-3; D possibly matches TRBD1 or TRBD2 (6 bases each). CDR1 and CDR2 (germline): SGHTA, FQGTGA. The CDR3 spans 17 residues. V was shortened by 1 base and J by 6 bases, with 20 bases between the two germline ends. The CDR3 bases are TGTGCCAGCAGCTTAAAAGGGACGAGGGGGGCATGGGATACGCAGTATTTT. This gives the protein CASSLKGTRGAWDTQYF.

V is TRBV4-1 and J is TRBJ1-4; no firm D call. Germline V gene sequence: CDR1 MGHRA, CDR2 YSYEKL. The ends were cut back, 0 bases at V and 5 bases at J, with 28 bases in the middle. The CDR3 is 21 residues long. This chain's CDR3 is CASSQDTFSFEGASANEKLFF. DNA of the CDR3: TGCGCCAGCAGCCAAGACACGTTCTCCTTTGAAGGCGCGTCGGCAAATGAAAAACTGTTTTTT.

The CDR3 DNA sequence: TGTGCCAGCGAGGGTTACACCGGGGAGCTGTTTTTT. Translated, it gives CASEGYTGELFF. The chain uses TRBV2 and TRBJ2-2, with D maybe TRBD2 (5 bases). The CDR3 totals 12 residues. Germline CDR1 is SNHLY and CDR2 is FYNNEI. V was cut by 8 bases and J by 3 bases, with 7 bases left in between.

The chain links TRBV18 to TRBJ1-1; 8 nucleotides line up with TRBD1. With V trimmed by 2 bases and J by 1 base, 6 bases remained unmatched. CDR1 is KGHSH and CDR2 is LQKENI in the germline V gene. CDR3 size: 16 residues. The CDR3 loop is CASSPNRGNRNTEAFF. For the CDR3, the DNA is TGTGCCAGCTCACCAAACAGGGGGAATCGGAACACTGAAGCTTTCTTT. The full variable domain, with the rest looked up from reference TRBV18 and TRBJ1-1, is NAGVMQNPRHLVRRRGQEARLRCSPMKGHSHVYWYRQLPEEGLKFMVYLQKENIIDESGMPKERFSAEFPKEGPSILRIQQVVRGDSAAYFCASSPNRGNRNTEAFFGQGTRLTVV.

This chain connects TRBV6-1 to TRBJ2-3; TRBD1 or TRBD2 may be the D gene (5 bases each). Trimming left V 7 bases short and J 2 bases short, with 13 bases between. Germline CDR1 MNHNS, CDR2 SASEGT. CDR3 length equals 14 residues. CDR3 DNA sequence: TGTGCCAGCAACCCGGGACGGACCACAGATACGCAGTATTTT. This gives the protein CASNPGRTTDTQYF.

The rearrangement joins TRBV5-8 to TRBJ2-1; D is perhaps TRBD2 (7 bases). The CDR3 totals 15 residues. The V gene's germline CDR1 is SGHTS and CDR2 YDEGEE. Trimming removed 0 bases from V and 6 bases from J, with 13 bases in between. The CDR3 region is CASSLEWGGLNEQFF. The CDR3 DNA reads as TGTGCCAGCAGCTTGGAATGGGGGGGCCTCAATGAGCAGTTCTTC. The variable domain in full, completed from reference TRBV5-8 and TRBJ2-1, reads EAGVTQSPTHLIKTRGQQATLRCSPISGHTSVYWYQQALGLGLQFLLWYDEGEERNRGNFPPRFSGRQFPNYSSELNVNALELEDSALYLCASSLEWGGLNEQFFGPGTRLTVL.

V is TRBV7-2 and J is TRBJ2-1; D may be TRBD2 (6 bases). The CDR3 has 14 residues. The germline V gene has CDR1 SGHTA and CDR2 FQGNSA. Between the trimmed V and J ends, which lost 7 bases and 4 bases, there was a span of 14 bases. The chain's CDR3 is CASTGGEGYNEQFF. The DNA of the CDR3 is TGTGCCAGCACCGGCGGGGAAGGGTACAATGAGCAGTTCTTC.

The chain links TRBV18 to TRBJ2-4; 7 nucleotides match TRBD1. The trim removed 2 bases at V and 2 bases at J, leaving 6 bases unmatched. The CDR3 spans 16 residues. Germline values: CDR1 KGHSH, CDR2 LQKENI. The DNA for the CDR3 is TGTGCCAGCTCACCAAGACAGGGTTGGCCCAAAAACATTCAGTACTTC. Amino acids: CASSPRQGWPKNIQYF.

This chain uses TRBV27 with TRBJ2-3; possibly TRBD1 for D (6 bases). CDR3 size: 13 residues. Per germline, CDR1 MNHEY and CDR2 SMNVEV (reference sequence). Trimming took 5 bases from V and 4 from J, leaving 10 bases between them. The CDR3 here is CASSIQGSDTQYF. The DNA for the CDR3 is TGTGCCAGCAGTATACAGGGTTCAGATACGCAGTATTTT.

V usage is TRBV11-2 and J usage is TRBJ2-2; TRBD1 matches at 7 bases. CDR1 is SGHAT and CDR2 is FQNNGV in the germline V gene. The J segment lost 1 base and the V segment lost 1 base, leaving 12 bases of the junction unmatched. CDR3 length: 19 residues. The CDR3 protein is CASSLVGGRPHLNTGELFF. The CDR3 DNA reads TGTGCCAGCAGCTTAGTAGGGGGCAGGCCCCACCTGAACACCGGGGAGCTGTTTTTT.

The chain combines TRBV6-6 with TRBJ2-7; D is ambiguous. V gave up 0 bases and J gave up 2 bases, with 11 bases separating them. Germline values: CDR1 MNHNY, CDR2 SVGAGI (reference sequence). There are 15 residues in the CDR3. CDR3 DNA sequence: TGTGCCAGCAGTTACTCCACTGAAGGAACCTACGAGCAGTACTTC. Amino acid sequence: CASSYSTEGTYEQYF.

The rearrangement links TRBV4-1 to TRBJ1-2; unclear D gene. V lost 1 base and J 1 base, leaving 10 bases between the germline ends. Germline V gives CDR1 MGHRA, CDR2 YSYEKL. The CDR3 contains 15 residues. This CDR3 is CASSQVFGSNYGYTF. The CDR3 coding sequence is TGCGCCAGCAGCCAAGTTTTCGGAAGTAACTATGGCTACACCTTC.

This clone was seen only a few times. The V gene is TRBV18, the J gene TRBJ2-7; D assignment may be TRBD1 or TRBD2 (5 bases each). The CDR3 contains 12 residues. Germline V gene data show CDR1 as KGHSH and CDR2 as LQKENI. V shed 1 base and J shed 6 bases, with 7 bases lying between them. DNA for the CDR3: TGTGCCAGCTCACCACAGGGGAGCGAGCAGTACTTC. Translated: CASSPQGSEQYF.

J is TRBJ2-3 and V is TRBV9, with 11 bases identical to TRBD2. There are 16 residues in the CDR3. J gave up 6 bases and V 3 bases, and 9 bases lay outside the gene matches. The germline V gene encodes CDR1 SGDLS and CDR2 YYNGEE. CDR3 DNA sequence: TGTGCCAGCAGCGGAGGTAGCGGGGGGGCAGGCGATACGCAGTATTTT. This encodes CASSGGSGGAGDTQYF. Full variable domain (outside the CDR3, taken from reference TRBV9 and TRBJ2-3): DSGVTQTPKHLITATGQRVTLRCSPRSGDLSVYWYQQSLDQGLQFLIQYYNGEERAKGNILERFSAQQFPDLHSELNLSSLELGDSALYFCASSGGSGGAGDTQYFGPGTRLTVL.

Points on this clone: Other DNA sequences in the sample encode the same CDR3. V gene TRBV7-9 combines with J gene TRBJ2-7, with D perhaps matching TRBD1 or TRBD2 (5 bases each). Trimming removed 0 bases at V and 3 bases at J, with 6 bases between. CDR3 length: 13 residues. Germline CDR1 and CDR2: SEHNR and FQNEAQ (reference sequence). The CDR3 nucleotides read TGTGCCAGCAGCTTAGCGGGGGACTACGAGCAGTACTTC. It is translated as CASSLAGDYEQYF.

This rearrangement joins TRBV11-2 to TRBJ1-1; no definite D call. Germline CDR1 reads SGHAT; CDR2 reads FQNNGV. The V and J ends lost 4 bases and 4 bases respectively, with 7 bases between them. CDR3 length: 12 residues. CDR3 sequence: CASSSGSTEAFF. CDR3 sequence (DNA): TGTGCCAGCAGCTCCGGGAGCACTGAAGCTTTCTTT.

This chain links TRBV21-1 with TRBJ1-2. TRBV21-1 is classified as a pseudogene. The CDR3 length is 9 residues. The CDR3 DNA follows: TGTGCCAGCCCCCTTGGCTACACCTTC. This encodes CASPLGYTF.

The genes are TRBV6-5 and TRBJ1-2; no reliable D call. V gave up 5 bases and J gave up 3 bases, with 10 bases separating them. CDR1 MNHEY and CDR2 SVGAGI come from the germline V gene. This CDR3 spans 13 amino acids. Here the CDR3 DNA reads TGTGCCAGCAGTCCTCGGACGGACTATGGCTACACCTTC. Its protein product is CASSPRTDYGYTF.